A selection of T cell receptor beta chains follows, all from one sample in a study of T cell responses to AZD1222 COVID-19 vaccine. Sequencing used immunoSEQ multiplex PCR; TCRdb keeps in-frame clones, though not all of them. The table records under 150,000 clones, approximately 85% of them present only once. This specimen consisted of peripheral blood, obtained 28 days after the second dose of the MenACWY control vaccine. The receptors derive from an adult who received the MenACWY meningococcal vaccine as a control. Each CDR3 is given without its conserved first and last residue.

TRBJ2-3,TRBV3-1/TRBV3-2,ASSQDSTNTQY
TRBJ1-2,TRBV11-2,ASSPPGFRGYGYT
TRBJ2-5,TRBV5-1,ASSLGATGGETQY
TRBJ1-5,TRBV6-5,ASGEGGPQPQH
TRBJ2-3,TRBV21-1,ASSKGTLPSSTDTQY
TRBJ1-4,TRBV6-1,ASSEAGGFEKLF
TRBJ1-4,TRBV4-1,ASSQEGGTLWNEKLF
TRBJ1-1,TRBV27,ASSRQGTEAF
TRBJ1-1,TRBV12-3/TRBV12-4,ASSVLNTEAF
TRBJ2-3,TRBV5-1,ASSLQLTYTDTQY